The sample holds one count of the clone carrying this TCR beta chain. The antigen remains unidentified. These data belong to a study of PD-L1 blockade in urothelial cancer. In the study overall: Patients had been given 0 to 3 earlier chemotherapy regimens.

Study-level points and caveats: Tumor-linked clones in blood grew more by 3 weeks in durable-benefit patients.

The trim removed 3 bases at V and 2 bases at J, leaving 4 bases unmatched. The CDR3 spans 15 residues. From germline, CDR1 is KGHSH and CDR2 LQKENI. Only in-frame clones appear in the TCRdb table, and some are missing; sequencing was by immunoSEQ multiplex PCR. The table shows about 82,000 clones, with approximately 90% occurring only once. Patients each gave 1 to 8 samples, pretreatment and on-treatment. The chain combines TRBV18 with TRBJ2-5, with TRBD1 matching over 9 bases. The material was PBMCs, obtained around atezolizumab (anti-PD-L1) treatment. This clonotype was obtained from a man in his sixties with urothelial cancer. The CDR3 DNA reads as TGTGCCAGCTCACCGGGGACAGGGACGCAAGAGACCCAGTACTTC. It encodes CASSPGTGTQETQYF.